Below, 25 T cell receptor beta chains from the same sample are listed, as sequenced in a study of response to subunit inactivated influenza vaccine. TCRdb fed the RT-PCR reads into MiXCR, producing one record per CDR3 protein. The sample lists roughly 760,000 distinct CDR3 sequences, about 20% occurring once. The sequences come from PBMCs from blood, collected 4 to 6 days after vaccination. The receptors were sampled from a man between 45 and 60 years old who received an inactivated influenza vaccine.

The chain links TRBV5-1 to TRBJ2-4, with TRBD1 identical over 7 bases. V was pared by 4 bases and J by 0 bases, with 7 bases of the junction left unmatched. Germline lookup yields CDR1 SGHRS and CDR2 YFSETQ. CDR3 length equals 16 residues. As DNA, the CDR3 is TGCGCCAGCAGCCTCCAGGGGGACCTAGCCAAAAACATTCAGTACTTC. This gives the protein CASSLQGDLAKNIQYF. Looking up the rest from reference TRBV5-1 and TRBJ2-4 gives the full variable domain: KAGVTQTPRYLIKTRGQQVTLSCSPISGHRSVSWYQQTPGQGLQFLFEYFSETQRNKGNFPGRFSGRQFSNSRSEMNVSTLELGDSALYLCASSLQGDLAKNIQYFGAGTRLSVL.

This clonotype turned up a few times. J is TRBJ2-1 and V is TRBV12-3 or TRBV12-4; TRBD2 agrees at 9 bases. The CDR3 loop spans 14 amino acids. The V gene end was trimmed by 5 bases and the J gene end by 3 bases; junction bases not matched to a gene: 2. The CDR3 nucleotides are TGTGCCAGCAGTGGGACTAGCTACTACAATGAGCAGTTCTTC. Translation: CASSGTSYYNEQFF.

This chain links TRBV2 with TRBJ2-7, with TRBD2 identical over 13 bases. Germline values: CDR1 SNHLY, CDR2 FYNNEI. Trimming took 7 bases from V and 5 from J; bases not matched to a gene: 8. This CDR3 is 15 amino acids long. In DNA form, the CDR3 reads TGTGCCAGCATGCTCGGACTAGCGGGAGTCGACGAGCAGTACTTC. This encodes CASMLGLAGVDEQYF.

This clonotype was detected a few times. This sequence joins TRBV10-1 and TRBJ2-5; D possibly uses TRBD1 or TRBD2 (5 bases each). The ends were cut back, 0 bases at V and 2 bases at J, with 10 bases in the middle. CDR3 length equals 15 residues. CDR1 is WNHNN, CDR2 SYGVQD, per germline (reference sequence). Written as DNA, the CDR3 is TGCGCCAGCAGTGAGTCGGTAGGGGAGCAAGAGACCCAGTACTTC. It specifies CASSESVGEQETQYF.

The chain recombines TRBV11-2 with TRBJ2-1, with D perhaps TRBD2 (6 bases). Germline assignment: CDR1 SGHAT and CDR2 FQNNGV. The CDR3 sequence is 15 residues long. The V end lost 3 bases, the J end lost 8 bases, and 17 bases lay between the germline ends. The CDR3 spells CASSFRGNERYEQFF. The CDR3 DNA reads as TGTGCCAGCAGCTTTCGCGGGAACGAGAGGTATGAGCAGTTCTTC.

This clonotype was detected only a few times. J is TRBJ2-3 and V is TRBV5-1, with 10 bases matching TRBD1. Germline-derived CDR1 and CDR2 are SGHRS and YFSETQ. The CDR3 is 15 amino acids. V was clipped by 4 bases and J by 5 bases; unmatched bases: 7. The CDR3 protein is CASSTTGTGVDTQYF. For the CDR3, the DNA is TGCGCCAGCAGCACGACCGGGACAGGGGTAGATACGCAGTATTTT.

This clonotype was seen ten or more times. The gene calls are TRBV12-3 or TRBV12-4 and TRBJ1-2, with 11 bases lining up with TRBD1. This CDR3 region has 13 residues. Trimming took 3 bases from V and 8 from J; bases not matched to a gene: 2. CDR3 residues: CASSLGTGGGYTF. Here the CDR3 DNA reads TGTGCCAGCAGTTTGGGGACAGGGGGGGGCTACACCTTC.

The chain couples TRBV7-2 to TRBJ2-7, with D maybe TRBD1 (6 bases). CDR1 and CDR2 from the germline V gene are SGHTA and FQGNSA. The CDR3 runs to 15 residues. Deletions cut 5 bases from V and 4 bases from J, with 18 bases between. CDR3 protein: CASSMTPGTTYEQYF. Written as DNA, the CDR3 is TGTGCCAGCAGCATGACTCCCGGGACAACGTACGAGCAGTACTTC.

The sample holds many counts of this clonotype. This chain joins TRBV20-1 and TRBJ2-7; D is possibly TRBD1 (5 bases). In germline, CDR1 is DFQATT, CDR2 SNEGSKA (reference sequence). The CDR3 spans 13 residues. The V end was cut by 5 bases, the J end by 3 bases, with 14 bases between. As DNA, the CDR3 is TGCAGTGCTGGCCCCGGCAGGGACTACGAGCAGTACTTC. This translates into CSAGPGRDYEQYF.

With regard to this clonotype: A junction end diverges from the germline sequence, so it may reflect a read error. The chain links TRBV19 to TRBJ2-5; TRBD2 matches at 7 bases. Germline V lookup: CDR1 LNHDA, CDR2 SQIVND (reference sequence). The CDR3 runs 16 residues. The CDR3 loop reads CASSMTTSRLGETQHF. CDR3 bases: TGTGCCAGTAGTATGACGACTAGCCGATTGGGAGAGACCCAGCACTTC.

The chain couples TRBV7-8 to TRBJ2-1; D not certain. Trimming stripped 1 base from V and 8 bases from J, with 15 bases between. This CDR3 is 15 amino acids long. From germline, CDR1 is SGHVS and CDR2 FQNEAQ. This CDR3 is CASSLEVFYVDEQFF. The CDR3 DNA follows: TGTGCCAGCAGCTTAGAAGTTTTTTATGTAGATGAGCAGTTCTTC.

The table lists this clonotype with a few counts. The chain uses TRBV11-2 and TRBJ2-2; 10 bases align to TRBD2. Germline CDR1 is SGHAT and CDR2 is FQNNGV. The CDR3 consists of 16 residues. The V segment lost 1 base and the J segment 7 bases; nucleotides outside the gene matches: 6. For the CDR3, the DNA is TGTGCCAGCAGCTTAGCTAGCGGGGGTGTCGGCGGGGAGCTGTTTTTT. Protein: CASSLASGGVGGELFF.

This clonotype was picked up many times. The chain recombines TRBV12-3 or TRBV12-4 with TRBJ2-5; D call uncertain. V was pared by 3 bases and J by 2 bases, with 7 bases between. The length of the CDR3 is 13 residues. This CDR3 reads CASSFGLQETQYF. Here the CDR3 DNA reads TGTGCCAGCAGTTTTGGATTACAAGAGACCCAGTACTTC.

This clonotype showed up just a few times. The chain combines TRBV7-9 with TRBJ2-7; no clear D. The germline V and J ends were trimmed by 0 bases and 1 base, with 7 bases remaining between them. From germline, CDR1 is SEHNR and CDR2 FQNEAQ (reference sequence). This CDR3 contains 14 residues. For the CDR3, the DNA is TGTGCCAGCAGCTTAGCAGTACAGTCCTACGAGCAGTACTTC. The encoded protein is CASSLAVQSYEQYF.

The chain recombines TRBV5-1 with TRBJ2-3; no firm D call. CDR3 length: 14 amino acids. Trimming shortened V by 5 bases and J by 0 bases, and 10 bases separated the two germline ends. Per germline, CDR1 SGHRS and CDR2 YFSETQ. The CDR3 sequence is CASRDTSSTDTQYF. CDR3 in DNA: TGCGCCAGCAGAGACACTTCTAGCACAGATACGCAGTATTTT.

This chain joins TRBV25-1 and TRBJ2-1; TRBD2 aligns across 14 bases. Looked up from germline, CDR1 is MGHDK and CDR2 is SYGVNS. After removal of 4 bases from V and 9 bases from J, the junction contained 8 bases not matched to a gene. The CDR3 consists of 16 residues. This chain's CDR3 is CASSASTSGGAGEQFF. The CDR3 DNA is TGTGCCAGCAGTGCTTCGACTAGCGGGGGGGCGGGTGAGCAGTTCTTC.

This clonotype was seen at least ten times. The genes are TRBV5-4 and TRBJ2-1, with 7 bases fitting TRBD1. Germline V gene data show CDR1 as SGHNT and CDR2 as YYREEE (reference sequence). V lost 0 bases, J lost 8 bases, and 2 bases stayed unmatched. The length of the CDR3 is 13 residues. The DNA of the CDR3 is TGTGCCAGCAGCTTGGACAGGGGAGATGAGCAGTTCTTC. This gives the protein CASSLDRGDEQFF.

This clonotype has more than one count but fewer than ten. This chain joins TRBV15 and TRBJ2-7; 7 bases line up with TRBD1. The CDR3 is 16 residues long. V lost 5 bases and J lost 3; bases outside the gene matches: 13. Germline assignment: CDR1 LNHNV and CDR2 YYDKDF (reference sequence). CDR3 nucleotides: TGTGCCACCAGCGGTGACCGGACAGGAGGTGGCTACGAGCAGTACTTC. Translated: CATSGDRTGGGYEQYF.

The table lists this clonotype with a few counts. The chain uses TRBV4-3 and TRBJ1-2, with 7 positions matching TRBD1. Trimming removed 4 bases from V and 4 bases from J; junction bases left unmatched: 9. The CDR3 runs to 15 residues. The V gene's germline CDR1 is LGHNA and CDR2 YSLEER. The CDR3 coding sequence is TGCGCCAGCAGCCCAGAATTCAGGGGGGCCTATGGCTACACCTTC. It yields the protein CASSPEFRGAYGYTF.

In this sample, this clonotype turned up a few times. The chain employs TRBV27 and TRBJ1-1; a weak D match, TRBD1 (6 bases). The V gene's germline CDR1 is MNHEY and CDR2 SMNVEV (reference sequence). The CDR3 totals 15 residues. Trimming cost V 5 bases and J 2 bases, with 15 bases left between them. The CDR3 loop reads CASSLGRQVNTEAFF. In nucleotides, the CDR3 is TGTGCCAGCAGTCTTGGGAGACAGGTCAACACTGAAGCTTTCTTT.

This clonotype was recorded a few times. The chain uses TRBV6-5 and TRBJ2-5, with D hard to call. Germline V lookup: CDR1 MNHEY, CDR2 SVGAGI. This CDR3 comprises 12 residues. Trimming removed 10 bases at V and 7 bases at J, with 16 bases between. CDR3 region: CANPKNPRTQYF. The DNA of the CDR3 is TGTGCCAACCCTAAAAACCCCCGGACCCAGTACTTC.

This clonotype has more than one count but fewer than ten. This chain joins TRBV11-2 and TRBJ1-4; TRBD1 agrees at 9 bases. The CDR3 runs to 14 residues. CDR1 is SGHAT and CDR2 is FQNNGV in the germline V gene. Unmatched junction bases numbered 5, after V lost 1 base and J lost 11 bases. The DNA of the CDR3 is TGTGCCAGCAGCTTAGCGGGACAGGGCCTGAAACTGTTTTTT. This codes for CASSLAGQGLKLFF.

This clonotype came up a few times. The V gene is TRBV29-1, the J gene TRBJ2-7; 7 nucleotides agree with TRBD2. CDR1 and CDR2 (germline): SQVTM, ANQGSEA. This CDR3 has 15 residues. Losses at the gene ends were 5 bases for V and 4 bases for J; bases not matched to a gene: 14. CDR3 DNA: TGCAGCGTTTCCCTAAGAGCGGGGACCGGTTACGAGCAGTACTTC. Translation gives CSVSLRAGTGYEQYF.

The V gene is TRBV27, the J gene TRBJ2-1; 8 bases map to TRBD2. V shed 3 bases, J shed 15 bases, and the junction held 10 bases outside the gene matches. CDR3 size: 13 residues. Germline V gives CDR1 MNHEY, CDR2 SMNVEV (reference sequence). CDR3 DNA sequence: TGTGCCAGCAGTTTCAATGCGGGGGGTCGTATGTTCTTC. Protein product: CASSFNAGGRMFF.

The table lists this clonotype with a few counts. V gene TRBV2 combines with J gene TRBJ2-5, with TRBD2 matching over 8 bases. V lost 8 bases to trimming and J lost 5 bases; unmatched junction nucleotides: 10. The CDR3 runs 14 residues. From germline, CDR1 is SNHLY and CDR2 FYNNEI. This CDR3 is CASRERGSDETQYF. Here the CDR3 DNA reads TGTGCCAGCCGAGAGCGGGGGTCCGATGAGACCCAGTACTTC.